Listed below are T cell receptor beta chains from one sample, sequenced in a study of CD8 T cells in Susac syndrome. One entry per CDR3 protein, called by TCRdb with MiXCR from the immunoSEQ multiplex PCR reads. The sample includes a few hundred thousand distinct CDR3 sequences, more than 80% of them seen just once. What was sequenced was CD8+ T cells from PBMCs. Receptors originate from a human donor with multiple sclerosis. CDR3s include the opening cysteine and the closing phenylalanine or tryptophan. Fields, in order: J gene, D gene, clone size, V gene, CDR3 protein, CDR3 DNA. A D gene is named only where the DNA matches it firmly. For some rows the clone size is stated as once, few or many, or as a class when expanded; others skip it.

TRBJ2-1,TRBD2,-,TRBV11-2,CASSWGAGGGNEQFF,TGTGCCAGCAGCTGGGGAGCGGGAGGGGGCAATGAGCAGTTCTTC
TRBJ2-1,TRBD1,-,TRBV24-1,CATSARGYNEQFF,TGTGCCACCTCAGCCAGGGGGTACAATGAGCAGTTCTTC
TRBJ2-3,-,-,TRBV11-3,CASMDTQYF,TGTGCCAGCATGGATACGCAGTATTTT
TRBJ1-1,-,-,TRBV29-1,CSVRGGVMNTEAFF,TGCAGCGTTCGCGGGGGCGTGATGAACACTGAAGCTTTCTTT
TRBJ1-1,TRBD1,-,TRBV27,CASSSQQGNTAFF,TGTGCCAGCAGTTCCCAACAGGGGAACACAGCTTTCTTT
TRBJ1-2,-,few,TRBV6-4,CASSDGAGDYGYTF,TGTGCCAGCAGTGACGGCGCTGGGGACTATGGCTACACCTTC
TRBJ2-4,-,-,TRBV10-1,CASSEKGMDGIQYF,TGCGCCAGCAGTGAGAAAGGAATGGATGGCATTCAGTACTTC
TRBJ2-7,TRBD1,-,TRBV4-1,CASSQDLGQGVWEQYF,TGCGCCAGCAGCCAAGATCTCGGACAGGGAGTATGGGAGCAGTACTTC
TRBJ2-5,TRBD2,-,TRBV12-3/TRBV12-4,CASSPRGSGRPQETQYF,TGTGCCAGCAGCCCGCGGGGGAGCGGGAGGCCCCAAGAGACCCAGTACTTC
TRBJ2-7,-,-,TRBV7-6,CASSLEDFYEQYF,TGTGCCAGCAGCTTAGAGGACTTCTACGAGCAGTACTTC
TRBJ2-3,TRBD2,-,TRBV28,CASIKPGTSTNTQYF,TGTGCCAGCATTAAACCCGGGACTAGCACGAATACGCAGTATTTT
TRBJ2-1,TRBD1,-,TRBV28,CASSRDRGGEQFF,TGTGCCAGCAGCCGGGACAGGGGCGGCGAGCAGTTCTTC
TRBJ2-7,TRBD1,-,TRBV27,CASSFSGTAYEQYF,TGTGCCAGCAGTTTCTCCGGGACAGCCTACGAGCAGTACTTC
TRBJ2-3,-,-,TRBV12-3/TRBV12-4,CASSPNSGTSTDTQYF,TGTGCCAGCAGCCCCAATAGCGGAACTAGCACAGATACGCAGTATTTT
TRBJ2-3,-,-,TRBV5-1,CASSLAIFAALSTDTQYF,TGCGCCAGCAGCTTGGCCATTTTCGCTGCCCTCAGCACAGATACGCAGTATTTT
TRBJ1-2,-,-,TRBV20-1,CSATQYRDLEGYTF,TGCAGTGCTACACAATACAGGGATTTGGAAGGCTACACCTTC
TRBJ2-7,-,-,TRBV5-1,CASSLFWESSYEQYF,TGCGCCAGCAGCTTGTTTTGGGAGAGCTCCTACGAGCAGTACTTC
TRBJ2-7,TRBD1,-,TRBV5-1,CASGMHDRANEQYF,TGCGCCAGCGGAATGCATGACAGGGCTAACGAGCAGTACTTC
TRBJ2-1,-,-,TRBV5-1,CASSLTGNNEQFF,TGCGCCAGCAGCTTGACAGGGAACAATGAGCAGTTCTTC
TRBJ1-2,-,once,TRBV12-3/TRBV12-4,CASSSSLNYGYTF,TGTGCCAGCAGCTCCAGTCTAAACTATGGCTACACCTTC
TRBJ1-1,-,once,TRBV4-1,CASSQVEGDAEAFF,TGCGCCAGCAGCCAAGTAGAAGGGGACGCTGAAGCTTTCTTT
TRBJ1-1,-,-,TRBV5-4,CASSFDRTSNTEAFF,TGTGCCAGCAGCTTCGACAGAACTTCGAACACTGAAGCTTTCTTT
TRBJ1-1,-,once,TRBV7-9,CASSLVTSEAFF,TGTGCCAGCAGCTTAGTAACGTCGGAAGCTTTCTTT
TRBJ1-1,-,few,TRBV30,CAWSGDPPNTEAFF,TGTGCCTGGAGTGGAGACCCCCCGAACACTGAAGCTTTCTTT
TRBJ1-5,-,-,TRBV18,CASSPGNSNQPQHF,TGTGCCAGCTCCCCAGGAAATAGCAATCAGCCCCAGCATTTT
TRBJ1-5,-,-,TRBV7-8,CASSSDSDDQPQHF,TGTGCCAGCAGTTCCGACAGCGATGATCAGCCCCAGCATTTT
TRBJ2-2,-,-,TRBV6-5,CASSYSKGTGELFF,TGTGCCAGCAGTTACTCGAAAGGGACCGGGGAGCTGTTTTTT
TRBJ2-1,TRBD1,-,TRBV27,CASSSDRGGNEQFF,TGTGCCAGCAGTTCAGACAGGGGAGGCAATGAGCAGTTCTTC
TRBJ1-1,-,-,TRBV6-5,CASRGGASNTEAFF,TGTGCCAGCAGAGGAGGGGCCTCGAACACTGAAGCTTTCTTT
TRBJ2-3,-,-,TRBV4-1,CASSPHGGSGTSERDTQYF,TGCGCCAGCAGCCCTCATGGGGGCTCCGGGACCTCGGAGAGAGATACGCAGTATTTT
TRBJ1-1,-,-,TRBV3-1,CASSQEGLNTEAFF,TGTGCCAGCAGCCAGGAGGGGCTGAACACTGAAGCTTTCTTT
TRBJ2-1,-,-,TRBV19,CASSIDSRTESYNEQFF,TGTGCCAGTAGTATAGATTCTAGGACAGAGTCCTACAATGAGCAGTTCTTC
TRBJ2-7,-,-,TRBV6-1,CASSEAAGRTYEQYF,TGTGCCAGCAGTGAAGCGGCCGGGCGGACCTACGAGCAGTACTTC
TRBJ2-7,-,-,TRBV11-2,CASSSYRDNEQYF,TGTGCCAGCAGCTCCTACCGGGACAACGAGCAGTACTTC
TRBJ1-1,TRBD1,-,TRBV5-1,CASSQRGQANTEAFF,TGCGCCAGCAGCCAACGGGGACAGGCGAACACTGAAGCTTTCTTT
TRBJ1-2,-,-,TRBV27,CASATVEGRYGYTF,TGTGCCAGCGCAACGGTCGAAGGACGCTATGGCTACACCTTC
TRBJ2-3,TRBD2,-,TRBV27,CASRREGLTDTQYF,TGTGCCAGCAGACGGGAGGGCCTGACAGATACGCAGTATTTT
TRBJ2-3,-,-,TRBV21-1,CASSVGTSGRGDTQYF,TGTGCCAGCAGCGTAGGGACTAGCGGTAGGGGAGATACGCAGTATTTT
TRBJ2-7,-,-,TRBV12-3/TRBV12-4,CASTFQNEQYF,TGTGCCAGCACTTTCCAGAACGAGCAGTACTTC
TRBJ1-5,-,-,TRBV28,CASRPAGINQPQHF,TGTGCCTCCAGACCCGCAGGCATCAATCAGCCCCAGCATTTT